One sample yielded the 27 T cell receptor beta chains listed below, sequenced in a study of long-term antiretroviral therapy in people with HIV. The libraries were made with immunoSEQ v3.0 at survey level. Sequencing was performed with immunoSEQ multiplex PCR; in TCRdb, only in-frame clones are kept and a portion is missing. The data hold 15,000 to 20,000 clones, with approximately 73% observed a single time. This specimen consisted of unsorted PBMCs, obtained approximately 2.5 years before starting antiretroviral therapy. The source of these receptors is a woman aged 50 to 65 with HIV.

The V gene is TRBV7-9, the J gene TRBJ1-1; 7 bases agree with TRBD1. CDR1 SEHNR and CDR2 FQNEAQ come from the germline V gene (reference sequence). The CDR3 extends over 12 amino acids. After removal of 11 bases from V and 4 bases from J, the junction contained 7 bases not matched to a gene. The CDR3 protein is CAGTTGSTEAFF. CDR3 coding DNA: TGTGCCGGAACGACAGGGTCCACTGAAGCTTTCTTT.

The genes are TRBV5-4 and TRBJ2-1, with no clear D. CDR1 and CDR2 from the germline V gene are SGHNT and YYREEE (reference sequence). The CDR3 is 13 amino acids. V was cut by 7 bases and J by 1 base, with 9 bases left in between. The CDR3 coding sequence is TGTGCCAGCCAAAGGCAGTCCTACAATGAGCAGTTCTTC. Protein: CASQRQSYNEQFF.

This CDR3 reads CASSPSIGTTFYPSTDTQYF. The CDR3 coding sequence is TGCGCCAGCAGCCCCTCAATAGGGACCACCTTCTACCCGAGCACAGATACGCAGTATTTT. The V gene is TRBV5-1, the J gene TRBJ2-3; D might be TRBD1 or TRBD2, each matching 5 bases. Trimming cost V 4 bases and J 0 bases, with 27 bases left between them. CDR1 and CDR2 (germline): SGHRS, YFSETQ. The CDR3 is made up of 20 amino acids.

CDR3 bases: TGTGCCAGCAGTGAGATCCCTTATAATTCACCCCTCCACTTT. Its protein is CASSEIPYNSPLHF. V usage is TRBV6-1 and J usage is TRBJ1-6, with no clear D. The CDR3 totals 14 residues. CDR1 and CDR2 from the germline V gene are MNHNS and SASEGT. Trimming took off 3 bases at V and 4 bases at J, with 7 bases between the two ends.

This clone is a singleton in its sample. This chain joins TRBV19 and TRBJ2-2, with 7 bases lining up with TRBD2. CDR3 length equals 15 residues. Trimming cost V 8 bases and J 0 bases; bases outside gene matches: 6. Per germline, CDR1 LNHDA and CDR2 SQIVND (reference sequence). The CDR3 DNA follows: TGTGCCAGTGGAACCCGGGGGGCGAACACCGGGGAGCTGTTTTTT. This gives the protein CASGTRGANTGELFF.

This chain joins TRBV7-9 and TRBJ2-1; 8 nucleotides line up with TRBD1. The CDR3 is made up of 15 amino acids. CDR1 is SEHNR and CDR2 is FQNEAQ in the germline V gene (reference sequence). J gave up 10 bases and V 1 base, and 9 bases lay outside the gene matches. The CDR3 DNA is TGTGCCAGCAGCTTAGTCCAGGGGGCGCGAGGGGAGCAGTTCTTC. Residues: CASSLVQGARGEQFF.

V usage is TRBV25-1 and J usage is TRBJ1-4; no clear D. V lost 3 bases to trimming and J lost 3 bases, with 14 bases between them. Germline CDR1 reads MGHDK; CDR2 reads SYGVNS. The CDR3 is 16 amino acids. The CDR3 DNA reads TGTGCCAGCAGTGACCTCGCCCCTGGGGCTAATGAAAAACTGTTTTTT. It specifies CASSDLAPGANEKLFF.

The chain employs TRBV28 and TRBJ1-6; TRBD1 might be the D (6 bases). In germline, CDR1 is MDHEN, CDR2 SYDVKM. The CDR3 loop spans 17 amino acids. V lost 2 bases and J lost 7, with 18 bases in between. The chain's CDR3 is CASSLERWTAGNSPLHF. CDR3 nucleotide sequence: TGTGCCAGCAGTTTAGAACGATGGACAGCAGGAAATTCACCCCTCCACTTT.

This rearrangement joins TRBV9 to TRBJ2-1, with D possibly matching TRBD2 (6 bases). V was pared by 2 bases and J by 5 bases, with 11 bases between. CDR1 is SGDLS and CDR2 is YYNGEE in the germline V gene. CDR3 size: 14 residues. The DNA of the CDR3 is TGTGCCAGCAGCGTTGGGACTCCGAACAATGAGCAGTTCTTC. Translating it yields CASSVGTPNNEQFF.

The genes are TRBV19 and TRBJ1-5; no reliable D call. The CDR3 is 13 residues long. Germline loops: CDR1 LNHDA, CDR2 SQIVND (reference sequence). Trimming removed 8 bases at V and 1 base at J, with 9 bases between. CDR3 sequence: CASSVGSNQPQHF. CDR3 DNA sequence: TGTGCCAGTTCTGTGGGAAGCAATCAGCCCCAGCATTTT.

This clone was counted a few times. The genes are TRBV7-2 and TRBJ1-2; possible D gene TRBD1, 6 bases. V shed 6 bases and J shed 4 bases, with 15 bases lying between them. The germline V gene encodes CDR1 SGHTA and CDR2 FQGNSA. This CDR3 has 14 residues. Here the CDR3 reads CASRLVEGGYGYTF. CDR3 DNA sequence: TGTGCCAGCAGGCTAGTCGAGGGGGGCTATGGCTACACCTTC.

CDR3 sequence reads: CASSRPQGRETQYF. CDR3 DNA: TGTGCCAGCTCCCGACCACAGGGGAGAGAGACCCAGTACTTC. This chain uses TRBV18 with TRBJ2-5; 7 positions agree with TRBD1. This CDR3 region has 14 residues. J gave up 4 bases and V 6 bases, and 8 bases lay outside the gene matches. Germline V CDR1 and CDR2: KGHSH, LQKENI. Full variable domain (outside the CDR3, taken from reference TRBV18 and TRBJ2-5): NAGVMQNPRHLVRRRGQEARLRCSPMKGHSHVYWYRQLPEEGLKFMVYLQKENIIDESGMPKERFSAEFPKEGPSILRIQQVVRGDSAAYFCASSRPQGRETQYFGPGTRLLVL.

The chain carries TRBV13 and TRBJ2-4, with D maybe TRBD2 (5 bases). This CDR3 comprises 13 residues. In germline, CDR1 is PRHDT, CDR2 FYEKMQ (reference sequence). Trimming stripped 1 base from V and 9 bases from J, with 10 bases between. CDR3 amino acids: CASSLDLRGIQYF. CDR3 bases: TGTGCCAGCAGCTTAGACCTACGGGGCATTCAGTACTTC.

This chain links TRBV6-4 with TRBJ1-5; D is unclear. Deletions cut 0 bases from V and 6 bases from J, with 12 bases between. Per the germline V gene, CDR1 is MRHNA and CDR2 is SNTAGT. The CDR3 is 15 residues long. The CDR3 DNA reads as TGTGCCAGCAGTGACTCGAGACTGGAGCGTCAGCCCCAGCATTTT. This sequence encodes CASSDSRLERQPQHF.

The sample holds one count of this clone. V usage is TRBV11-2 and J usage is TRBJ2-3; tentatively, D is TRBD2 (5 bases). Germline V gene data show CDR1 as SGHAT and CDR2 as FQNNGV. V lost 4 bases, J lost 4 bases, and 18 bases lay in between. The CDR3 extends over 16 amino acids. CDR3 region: CASSSSSPDYADTQYF. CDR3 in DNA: TGTGCCAGCAGCTCCTCTTCACCCGACTACGCAGATACGCAGTATTTT.

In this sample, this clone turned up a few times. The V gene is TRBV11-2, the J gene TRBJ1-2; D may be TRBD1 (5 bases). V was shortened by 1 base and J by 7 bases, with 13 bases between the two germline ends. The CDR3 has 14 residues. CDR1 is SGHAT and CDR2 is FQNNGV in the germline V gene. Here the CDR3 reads CASSLGRADSGYTF. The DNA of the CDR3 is TGTGCCAGCAGCTTAGGCAGGGCGGATAGTGGCTACACCTTC.

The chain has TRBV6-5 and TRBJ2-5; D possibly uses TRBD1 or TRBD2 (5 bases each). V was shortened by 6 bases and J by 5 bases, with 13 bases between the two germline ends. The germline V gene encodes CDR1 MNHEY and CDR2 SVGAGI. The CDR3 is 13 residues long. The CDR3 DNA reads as TGTGCCAGCAGGAGGGGCTTGGGTGAGACCCAGTACTTC. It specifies CASRRGLGETQYF.

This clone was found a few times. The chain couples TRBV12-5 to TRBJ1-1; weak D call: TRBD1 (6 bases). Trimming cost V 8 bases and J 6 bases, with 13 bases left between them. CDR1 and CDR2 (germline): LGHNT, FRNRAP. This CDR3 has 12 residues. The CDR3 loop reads CASQTEGAEAFF. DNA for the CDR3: TGTGCTAGTCAAACGGAGGGGGCTGAAGCTTTCTTT. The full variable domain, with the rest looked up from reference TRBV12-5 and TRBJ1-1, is DARVTQTPRHKVTEMGQEVTMRCQPILGHNTVFWYRQTMMQGLELLAYFRNRAPLDDSGMPKDRFSAEMPDATLATLKIQPSEPRDSAVYFCASQTEGAEAFFGQGTRLTVV.

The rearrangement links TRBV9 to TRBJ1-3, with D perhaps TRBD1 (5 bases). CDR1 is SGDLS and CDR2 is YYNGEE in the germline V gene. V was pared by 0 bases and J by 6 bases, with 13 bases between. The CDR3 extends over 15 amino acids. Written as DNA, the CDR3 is TGTGCCAGCAGCGTAGCTGCCAGGGAAAAAAACACCATATATTTT. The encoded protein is CASSVAAREKNTIYF.

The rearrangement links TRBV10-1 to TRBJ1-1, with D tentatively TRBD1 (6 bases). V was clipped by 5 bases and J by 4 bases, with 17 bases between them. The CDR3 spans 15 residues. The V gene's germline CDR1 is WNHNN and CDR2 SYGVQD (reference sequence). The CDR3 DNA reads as TGCGCCAGCAGTCCCAGGGGAGGCCAGAGCACTGAAGCTTTCTTT. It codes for CASSPRGGQSTEAFF.

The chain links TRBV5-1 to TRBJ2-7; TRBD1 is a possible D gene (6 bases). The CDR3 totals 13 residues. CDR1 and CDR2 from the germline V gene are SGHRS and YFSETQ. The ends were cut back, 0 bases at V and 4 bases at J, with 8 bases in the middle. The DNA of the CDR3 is TGCGCCAGCAGCTTGGGGACAGATTACGAGCAGTACGTC. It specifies CASSLGTDYEQYV.

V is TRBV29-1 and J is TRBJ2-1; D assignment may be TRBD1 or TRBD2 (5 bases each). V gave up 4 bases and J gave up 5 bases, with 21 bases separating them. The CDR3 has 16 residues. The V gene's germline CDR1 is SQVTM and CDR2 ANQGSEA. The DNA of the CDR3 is TGCAGCGTTGTGGGGCTAGCACATGGTTGGGACAATGAGCAGTTCTTC. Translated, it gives CSVVGLAHGWDNEQFF.

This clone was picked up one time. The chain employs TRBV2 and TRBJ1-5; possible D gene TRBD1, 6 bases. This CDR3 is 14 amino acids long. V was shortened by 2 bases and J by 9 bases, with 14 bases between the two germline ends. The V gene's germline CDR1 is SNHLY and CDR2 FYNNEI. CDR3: CASSERGERAPQHF. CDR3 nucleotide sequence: TGTGCCAGCAGTGAAAGGGGGGAAAGGGCGCCCCAGCATTTT.

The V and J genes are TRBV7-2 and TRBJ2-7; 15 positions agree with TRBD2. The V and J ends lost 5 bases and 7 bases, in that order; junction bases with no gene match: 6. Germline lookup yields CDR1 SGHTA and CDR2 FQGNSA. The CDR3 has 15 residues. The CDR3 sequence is CASSPRTSGGEEQYF. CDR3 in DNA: TGTGCCAGCAGCCCCCGGACTAGCGGGGGGGAAGAGCAGTACTTC.

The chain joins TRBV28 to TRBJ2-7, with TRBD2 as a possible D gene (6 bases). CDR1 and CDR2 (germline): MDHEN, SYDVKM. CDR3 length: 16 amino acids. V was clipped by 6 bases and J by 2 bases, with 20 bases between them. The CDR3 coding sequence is TGTGCCAGCAGATACCCTACGGGACTCCCGACCTACGAGCAGTACTTC. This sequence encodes CASRYPTGLPTYEQYF.

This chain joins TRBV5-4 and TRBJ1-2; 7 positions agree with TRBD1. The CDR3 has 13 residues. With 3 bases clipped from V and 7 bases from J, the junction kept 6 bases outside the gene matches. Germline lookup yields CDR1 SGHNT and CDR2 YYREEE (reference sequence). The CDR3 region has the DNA TGTGCCAGCAGCTCCCAGGGGGTATTTGGCTACACCTTC. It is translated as CASSSQGVFGYTF.

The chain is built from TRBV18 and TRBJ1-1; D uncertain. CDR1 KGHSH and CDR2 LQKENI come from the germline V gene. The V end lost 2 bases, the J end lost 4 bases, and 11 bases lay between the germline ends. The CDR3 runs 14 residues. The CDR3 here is CASSPGLRATEAFF. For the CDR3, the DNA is TGTGCCAGCTCACCAGGGCTAAGGGCCACTGAAGCTTTCTTT.